This TCR beta chain was identified in a study of blood T cell repertoires in COVID-19. On the study more broadly: There were acute and convalescent COVID-19 samples, and they came from the United States, Italy and Spain. Sources were T cells, B-cell-depleted T cells, or PBMCs; the material itself was cDNA or gDNA.

As processed by the authors: Reference gene primers were amplified, and this amplification served to estimate nucleated cell counts. Method: immunoSEQ multiplex PCR; TCRdb's copy keeps in-frame clones and lacks some. V, J and clone size reflect that table, while D and trimming were determined from the DNA. Of 70,000 to 80,000 clones detected, approximately 80% appear once; the ten largest clones hold about an eighth. In its sample, this clone was seen a few times. This CDR3 region has 14 residues. V lost 5 bases and J 0 bases, leaving 8 bases between the germline ends. The germline CDR1 and CDR2 sequences are SGHVS and FNYEAQ.

V usage is TRBV7-6 and J usage is TRBJ2-1; D may be TRBD2 (5 bases). The sequenced sample was peripheral blood. This clonotype originated in a human donor in a cohort sampled during active COVID-19. The CDR3 bases are TGTGCCAGCAGCCCCGCGGGCTCCTACAATGAGCAGTTCTTC. It yields the protein CASSPAGSYNEQFF.